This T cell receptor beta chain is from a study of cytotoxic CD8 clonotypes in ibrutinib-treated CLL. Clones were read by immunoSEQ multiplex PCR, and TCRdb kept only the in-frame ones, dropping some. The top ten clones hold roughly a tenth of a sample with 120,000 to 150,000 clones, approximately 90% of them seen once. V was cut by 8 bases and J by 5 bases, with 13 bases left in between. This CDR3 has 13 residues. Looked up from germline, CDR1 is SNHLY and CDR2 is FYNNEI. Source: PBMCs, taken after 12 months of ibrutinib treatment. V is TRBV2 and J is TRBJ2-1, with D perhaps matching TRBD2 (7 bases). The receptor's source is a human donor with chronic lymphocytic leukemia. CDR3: CASQQGRDNEQFF. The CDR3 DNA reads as TGTGCCAGCCAGCAGGGGAGGGACAATGAGCAGTTCTTC.